The 17 T cell receptor beta chains presented below share a single source sample, sequenced in a study of cytomegalovirus exposure and HLA in healthy donors. A multiplex PCR was run with 60 Vbeta primers and 13 Jbeta primers. Sequencing used immunoSEQ multiplex PCR; TCRdb keeps in-frame clones, though not all of them. Here the sample spans around 200,000 clones, around 80% being singletons. Sequencing was performed on PBMCs. All receptors come from a man aged 35-49 years in good health and CMV-seropositive.

This clone appeared once. V and J are TRBV30 and TRBJ1-2; 12 positions match TRBD1. There are 15 residues in the CDR3. Germline trimming cut 3 bases from V and 7 bases from J; bases unmatched to any gene: 9. Germline values: CDR1 GTSNPN, CDR2 SVGIG (reference sequence). CDR3 sequence reads: CAWRKGDRGRSGYTF. CDR3 DNA: TGTGCCTGGAGAAAAGGGGACAGGGGGCGGTCTGGCTACACCTTC.

The CDR3 DNA reads as TGTGCCAGTAGTATAGACGACAGGGGATCTGAAAAACTGTTTTTT. It translates to CASSIDDRGSEKLFF. The J gene is TRBJ1-4, the V gene TRBV19, with 8 positions matching TRBD1. There are 15 residues in the CDR3. CDR1 is LNHDA and CDR2 is SQIVND in the germline V gene (reference sequence). J was trimmed by 7 bases and V by 0 bases; bases with no gene match: 4.

This clone was detected a few times. The chain employs TRBV7-8 and TRBJ1-4; TRBD1 might be the D (6 bases). The CDR3 covers 15 residues. V lost 3 bases, J lost 7 bases, and 15 bases lay in between. Per germline, CDR1 SGHVS and CDR2 FQNEAQ. The CDR3 spells CASSFNRDRGEKLFF. CDR3 sequence (DNA): TGTGCCAGCAGCTTCAACAGGGATCGGGGTGAAAAACTGTTTTTT.

This clone has a handful of counts. The chain joins TRBV4-1 to TRBJ2-1, with 8 bases matching TRBD2. The V segment lost 0 bases and the J segment 8 bases; nucleotides outside the gene matches: 6. The CDR3 loop spans 15 amino acids. Germline values: CDR1 MGHRA, CDR2 YSYEKL. CDR3 region: CASSQEAGEGYEQFF. The CDR3 DNA reads as TGCGCCAGCAGCCAAGAAGCGGGAGAGGGCTATGAGCAGTTCTTC.

The gene calls are TRBV15 and TRBJ2-5; possible D gene TRBD2, 5 bases. The germline V gene encodes CDR1 LNHNV and CDR2 YYDKDF (reference sequence). V shed 0 bases and J shed 1 base, with 9 bases lying between them. The CDR3 totals 15 residues. The CDR3 region is CATSRDLTSQETQYF. The CDR3 DNA sequence: TGTGCCACCAGCAGAGATCTAACTAGCCAAGAGACCCAGTACTTC.

A note on this clone: Sequence at one end of the junction differs from germline and may be a read error. The rearrangement joins TRBV5-4 to TRBJ2-7; 7 bases are a match to TRBD1. The CDR3 covers 15 residues. The germline V gene encodes CDR1 SGHNT and CDR2 YYREEE (reference sequence). This CDR3 is CASSLSDRSSSEQYF. CDR3 coding DNA: TGTGCCAGCAGCTTGTCGGACAGGTCATCCTCCGAGCAGTACTTC.

The gene calls are TRBV6-1 and TRBJ2-1, with 8 bases matching TRBD2. This CDR3 contains 13 residues. Losses at the gene ends were 6 bases for V and 6 bases for J; bases not matched to a gene: 4. The germline CDR1 and CDR2 sequences are MNHNS and SASEGT. The CDR3 nucleotides read TGTGCCAGCAGGACCACTAGCGGCAATGAGCAGTTCTTC. This codes for CASRTTSGNEQFF.

The chain combines TRBV28 with TRBJ2-5; TRBD1 is a possible D gene (6 bases). The germline V gene encodes CDR1 MDHEN and CDR2 SYDVKM. This CDR3 comprises 14 residues. Deletions cut 0 bases from V and 2 bases from J, with 7 bases between. DNA for the CDR3: TGTGCCAGCAGTTTATGGCAGGGGCAAGAGACCCAGTACTTC. This translates into CASSLWQGQETQYF.

The V call is TRBV7-2, the J call TRBJ2-7, with 8 bases matching TRBD1. There are 12 residues in the CDR3. From germline, CDR1 is SGHTA and CDR2 FQGNSA. V shed 3 bases and J 12 bases; nucleotides not matched to a gene: 7. CDR3 in DNA: TGTGCCAGCAGCTTCGCGGGACAGGAGACGTACTTC. Translation gives CASSFAGQETYF.

This clone has a handful of counts. The chain carries TRBV4-1 and TRBJ1-1; TRBD1 matches at 7 bases. V shed 4 bases, J shed 5 bases, and the junction held 4 bases outside the gene matches. Germline CDR1 MGHRA, CDR2 YSYEKL. The CDR3 has 13 amino acids. The CDR3 nucleotides read TGCGCCAGCAGCCTTACAGGGGAAACTGAAGCTTTCTTT. This encodes CASSLTGETEAFF.

The chain carries TRBV13 and TRBJ1-5; TRBD1 matches 9 bases. With 2 bases clipped from V and 0 bases from J, the junction kept 11 bases outside the gene matches. This CDR3 has 19 amino acids. The germline V gene has CDR1 PRHDT and CDR2 FYEKMQ (reference sequence). The CDR3 reads CASSLSFGTGPYSNQPQHF. CDR3 bases: TGTGCCAGCAGCTTAAGCTTTGGGACAGGGCCTTATAGCAATCAGCCCCAGCATTTT.

This clone showed up just a few times. The chain combines TRBV18 with TRBJ2-6, with 7 positions matching TRBD1. Germline assignment: CDR1 KGHSH and CDR2 LQKENI. V dropped 3 bases and J dropped 0; count of bases not matched to a gene: 5. This CDR3 has 17 amino acids. In DNA, the CDR3 is TGTGCCAGCTCACCCAAGGGGGCTAGCTCTGGGGCCAACGTCCTGACTTTC. The encoded protein is CASSPKGASSGANVLTF. Combining the CDR3 with reference TRBV18 and TRBJ2-6 gives the whole variable domain NAGVMQNPRHLVRRRGQEARLRCSPMKGHSHVYWYRQLPEEGLKFMVYLQKENIIDESGMPKERFSAEFPKEGPSILRIQQVVRGDSAAYFCASSPKGASSGANVLTFGAGSRLTVL.

The genes are TRBV2 and TRBJ2-7; TRBD2 might be the D (6 bases). Germline V lookup: CDR1 SNHLY, CDR2 FYNNEI. With 1 base removed from V and 3 bases from J, the gap between germline ends came to 16 bases. The CDR3 is 16 residues long. CDR3 sequence: CASSEGLVAEYYEQYF. CDR3 in DNA: TGTGCCAGCAGTGAAGGGTTGGTAGCGGAGTACTACGAGCAGTACTTC.

CDR3 nucleotide sequence: TGTGCCAGCAGCGGAGCCGGGACTAGCGTTTCTAGCACAGATACGCAGTATTTT. The encoded protein is CASSGAGTSVSSTDTQYF. The V call is TRBV11-2, the J call TRBJ2-3; 10 bases are a match to TRBD2. CDR3 size: 18 residues. V was clipped by 5 bases and J by 0 bases; unmatched bases: 11. From germline, CDR1 is SGHAT and CDR2 FQNNGV.

The CDR3 region has the DNA TGCAGTGCCCCCCGGAGAGGGGGCTACACCTTC. It is translated as CSAPRRGGYTF. The chain has TRBV20-1 and TRBJ1-2; unclear D gene. The CDR3 is 11 residues long. The germline V and J ends were trimmed by 6 bases and 8 bases, with 13 bases remaining between them. The germline gives CDR1 DFQATT, CDR2 SNEGSKA (reference sequence).

The rearrangement uses TRBV7-3 and TRBJ2-1; 10 bases map to TRBD2. The CDR3 runs to 12 residues. V lost 3 bases, J lost 16 bases, and 6 bases stayed unmatched. Germline V gene data show CDR1 as SGHTA and CDR2 as FQGTGA. CDR3 loop: CASSFDSGRRFF. As DNA, the CDR3 is TGTGCCAGCAGCTTTGATAGCGGGAGGCGCTTCTTC.

Concerning this clone itself: One junction end does not reproduce the germline sequence, and a read error may be involved. The rearrangement links TRBV7-9 to TRBJ2-5, with 7 bases lining up with TRBD1. The CDR3 has 15 residues. CDR1 and CDR2 (germline): SEHNR, FQNEAQ (reference sequence). CDR3 bases: TGTTCCAGCAGCTTTCGTGACAGGGCTCGGGAGACCCAGTACTTC. This sequence encodes CSSSFRDRARETQYF. Full variable domain (missing parts from reference TRBV7-9 and TRBJ2-5): DTGVSQNPRHKITKRGQNVTFRCDPISEHNRLYWYRQTLGQGPEFLTYFQNEAQLEKSRLLSDRFSAERPKGSFSTLEIQRTEQGDSAMYLCSSSFRDRARETQYFGPGTRLLVL.